The 8 T cell receptor beta chains listed next were all sequenced from one sample in a study of blood T cell repertoires in COVID-19. Method: immunoSEQ multiplex PCR; TCRdb's copy keeps in-frame clones and lacks some. This table holds hundreds of thousands of clones, around 84% found once. The sequencing sample was made of peripheral blood. The receptors shown here come from an elderly woman with active or convalescent COVID-19.

The chain recombines TRBV9 with TRBJ2-3; D possibly corresponds to TRBD2 (5 bases). Germline lookup yields CDR1 SGDLS and CDR2 YYNGEE. Trimming took off 1 base at V and 5 bases at J, with 11 bases between the two ends. The CDR3 consists of 14 residues. The CDR3 region is CASSVRSREDTQYF. The CDR3 nucleotides are TGTGCCAGCAGCGTAAGGTCCCGGGAAGATACGCAGTATTTT.

The V gene is TRBV5-4, the J gene TRBJ2-7; TRBD2 might be the D (6 bases). Germline CDR1 reads SGHNT; CDR2 reads YYREEE (reference sequence). V lost 2 bases, J lost 4 bases, and 10 bases lay in between. This CDR3 contains 13 residues. The CDR3 sequence is CASSFSRGYEQYF. The CDR3 nucleotides are TGTGCCAGCAGCTTTTCCCGGGGGTACGAGCAGTACTTC.

There are a few counts of this clone. The chain joins TRBV7-2 to TRBJ1-6; D might be TRBD1 (6 bases). CDR3 size: 15 residues. From germline, CDR1 is SGHTA and CDR2 FQGNSA. V was shortened by 1 base and J by 7 bases, with 11 bases between the two germline ends. The CDR3 DNA reads as TGTGCCAGCAGCTTAGTTGGGGGCATAAATTCACCCCTCCACTTT. Translated, it gives CASSLVGGINSPLHF.

This chain links TRBV6-5 with TRBJ1-1; D is ambiguous. CDR3 size: 13 residues. CDR1 is MNHEY and CDR2 is SVGAGI in the germline V gene. The ends were cut back, 2 bases at V and 4 bases at J, with 8 bases in the middle. CDR3 nucleotides: TGTGCCAGCAGTTACGATGGTAGCACTGAAGCTTTCTTT. This sequence encodes CASSYDGSTEAFF.

The chain couples TRBV11-2 to TRBJ1-2, with D unresolved. Germline V gene data show CDR1 as SGHAT and CDR2 as FQNNGV. Trimming took off 5 bases at V and 7 bases at J, with 14 bases between the two ends. This CDR3 comprises 13 residues. CDR3 region: CASSPSSGSGYTF. CDR3 DNA sequence: TGTGCCAGCAGCCCATCGTCCGGGAGTGGCTACACCTTC. The full variable domain, in which reference TRBV11-2 and TRBJ1-2 provide the parts outside the CDR3, is EAGVAQSPRYKIIEKRQSVAFWCNPISGHATLYWYQQILGQGPKLLIQFQNNGVVDDSQLPKDRFSAERLKGVDSTLKIQPAKLEDSAVYLCASSPSSGSGYTFGSGTRLTVV.

The chain recombines TRBV29-1 with TRBJ2-7; maybe TRBD1 (6 bases). The germline gives CDR1 SQVTM, CDR2 ANQGSEA. The CDR3 contains 13 residues. Trimming shortened V by 1 base and J by 3 bases, and 10 bases separated the two germline ends. The CDR3 nucleotides read TGCAGCGTTGAAGGACAGGAGTACTACGAGCAGTACTTC. Its translation is CSVEGQEYYEQYF.

The genes are TRBV19 and TRBJ2-4, with D perhaps matching TRBD2 (6 bases). Germline V gene data show CDR1 as LNHDA and CDR2 as SQIVND (reference sequence). V gave up 2 bases and J gave up 4 bases, with 15 bases separating them. The CDR3 length is 16 residues. The CDR3 DNA sequence: TGTGCCAGTAGTATATCCGGGACTGTGCCAAAAAACATTCAGTACTTC. It translates to CASSISGTVPKNIQYF.

This clone was detected only a few times. V usage is TRBV4-1 and J usage is TRBJ1-5; D may be TRBD1 (5 bases). Trimming removed 4 bases from V and 4 bases from J, with 8 bases in between. CDR1 MGHRA and CDR2 YSYEKL come from the germline V gene. The CDR3 length is 13 residues. The DNA of the CDR3 is TGCGCCAGCAGCCTGGGACTTAATCAGCCCCAGCATTTT. It is translated as CASSLGLNQPQHF.